This T cell receptor beta chain was found in a study of CD8+ T cells in alopecia areata. Study-wide results and caveats: One nonresponder makes the tie between baseline CD8+ expansion and response uncertain. Sequence data from scalp samples additionally include resident alphabeta T cells of normal skin. Across lesional scalp, and particularly alopecia totalis/universalis, clonality surpassed that of normal scalp. Relative to mice, TCR sharing across patients was less clear, a difference possibly HLA-related.

Note on this clone: The target antigen is unknown.

Sequencing templates came from extracted RNA that was reverse transcribed into cDNA. Sequencing was performed with immunoSEQ multiplex PCR; in TCRdb, only in-frame clones are kept and a portion is missing. The sample contains some 96,000 clones, roughly 64% of which appear only once. Germline values: CDR1 MNHEY, CDR2 SMNVEV (reference sequence). V was cut by 3 bases and J by 5 bases, with 10 bases left in between. The CDR3 is 13 amino acids. Treatment here: oral pan-JAK inhibitor, 5-10 mg twice daily. The receptor was derived from a human donor with alopecia areata. This rearrangement joins TRBV27 to TRBJ1-1; a weak D match, TRBD1 (5 bases). The sequences come from CD8+ T cells sorted from blood, collected at week 4, from a patient treated with tofacitinib. The CDR3 nucleotides read TGTGCCAGCAGTTTCTTAGGGGCTACTGAAGCTTTCTTT. Encoded protein: CASSFLGATEAFF.